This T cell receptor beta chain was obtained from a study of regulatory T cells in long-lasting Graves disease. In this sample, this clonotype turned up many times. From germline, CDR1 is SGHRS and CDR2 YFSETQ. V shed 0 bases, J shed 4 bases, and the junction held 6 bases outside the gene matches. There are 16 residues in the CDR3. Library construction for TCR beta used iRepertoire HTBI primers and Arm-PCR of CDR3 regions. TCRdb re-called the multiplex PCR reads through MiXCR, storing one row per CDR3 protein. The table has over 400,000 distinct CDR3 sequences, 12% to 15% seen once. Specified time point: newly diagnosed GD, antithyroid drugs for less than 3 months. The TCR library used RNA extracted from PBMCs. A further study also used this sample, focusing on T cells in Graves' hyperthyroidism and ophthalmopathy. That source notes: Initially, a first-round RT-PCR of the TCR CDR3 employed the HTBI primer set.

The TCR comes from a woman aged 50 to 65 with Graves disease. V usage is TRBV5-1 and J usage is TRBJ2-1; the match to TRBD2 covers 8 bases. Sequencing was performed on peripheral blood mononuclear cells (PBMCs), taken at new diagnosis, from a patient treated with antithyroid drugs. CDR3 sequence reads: CASSLAGRGSYNEQFF. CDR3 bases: TGCGCCAGCAGCTTGGCCGGGAGGGGCTCGTACAATGAGCAGTTCTTC.